The clone carrying this TCR beta chain was recorded a few times. Antigen specificity is unknown. Researchers prepared the TCRbeta library using unique molecular identifiers, the study reports. TCRdb redid the calling of the PCR reads with MiXCR, one entry per CDR3 protein. Here the sample spans some 440,000 distinct CDR3 sequences, around 15% being singletons. The source of the sample is a study of T-cell reconstitution after alpha-beta-depleted transplantation in children. Overall study results and limits: Newly produced T cells mostly provided counts and TCRbeta diversity after one year, as hyperexpanded clones declined. Several hundred rapidly expanded clones from non-depleted graft cells reportedly supplied alpha-beta T cells about two months post-transplant. Elevated TCRbeta diversity at day 60 was traced, in some patients, to surviving recipient T cells and thymic progenitors.

The CDR3 consists of 11 residues. V shed 7 bases and J shed 6 bases, with 8 bases lying between them. This rearrangement joins TRBV12-3 or TRBV12-4 to TRBJ2-3; D gene ambiguous. The sequence derives from a boy under three years old who had a stem cell transplant for Wiskott-Aldrich syndrome, so the T cells may come from the graft donor. This material consisted of PBMCs, mostly from graft donor cells, taken 360 days after TCRalphabeta/CD19-depleted stem cell transplant. The CDR3, as DNA: TGTGCCAGCACCTTGGGGGATACGCAGTATTTT. Amino acids: CASTLGDTQYF.